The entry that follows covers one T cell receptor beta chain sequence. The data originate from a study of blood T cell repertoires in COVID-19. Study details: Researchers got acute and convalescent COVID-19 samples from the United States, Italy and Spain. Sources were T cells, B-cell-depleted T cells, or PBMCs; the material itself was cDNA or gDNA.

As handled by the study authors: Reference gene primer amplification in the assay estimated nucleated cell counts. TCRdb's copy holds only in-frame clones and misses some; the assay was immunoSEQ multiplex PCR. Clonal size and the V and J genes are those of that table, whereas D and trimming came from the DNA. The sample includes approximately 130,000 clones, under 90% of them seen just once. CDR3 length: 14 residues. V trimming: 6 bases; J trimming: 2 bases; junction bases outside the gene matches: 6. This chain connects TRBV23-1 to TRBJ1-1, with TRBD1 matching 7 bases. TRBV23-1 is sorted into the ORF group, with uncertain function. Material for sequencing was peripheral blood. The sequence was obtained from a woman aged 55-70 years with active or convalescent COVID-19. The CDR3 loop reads CASRPGQANTEAFF. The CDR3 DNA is TGCGCCAGCAGGCCCGGACAGGCTAACACTGAAGCTTTCTTT.